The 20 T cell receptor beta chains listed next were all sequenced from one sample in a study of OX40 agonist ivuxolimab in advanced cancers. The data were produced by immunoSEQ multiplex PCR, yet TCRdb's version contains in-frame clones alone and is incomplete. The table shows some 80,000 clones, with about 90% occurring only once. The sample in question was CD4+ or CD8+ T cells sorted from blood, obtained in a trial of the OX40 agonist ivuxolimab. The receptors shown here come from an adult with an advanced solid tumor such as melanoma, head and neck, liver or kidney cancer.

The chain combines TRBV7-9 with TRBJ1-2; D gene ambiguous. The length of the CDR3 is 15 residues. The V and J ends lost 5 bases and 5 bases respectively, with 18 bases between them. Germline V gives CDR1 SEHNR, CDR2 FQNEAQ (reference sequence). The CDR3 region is CASSPGVVVWYGYTF. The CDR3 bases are TGTGCCAGCAGCCCAGGTGTGGTTGTCTGGTATGGCTACACCTTC.

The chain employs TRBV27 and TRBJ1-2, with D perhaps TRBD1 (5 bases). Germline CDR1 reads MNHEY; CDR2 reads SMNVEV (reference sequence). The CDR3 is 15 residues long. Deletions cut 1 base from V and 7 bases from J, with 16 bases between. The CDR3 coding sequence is TGTGCCAGCAGTTTATACGAGGGACCAACTGGTGGCTACACCTTC. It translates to CASSLYEGPTGGYTF.

The CDR3 spells CASSFGELEAFF. In DNA, the CDR3 is TGTGCCAGCAGTTTTGGGGAATTAGAAGCTTTCTTT. This chain uses TRBV6-6 with TRBJ1-1; no reliable D call. The CDR3 loop spans 12 amino acids. With 4 bases removed from V and 8 bases from J, the gap between germline ends came to 11 bases. Germline V gene data show CDR1 as MNHNY and CDR2 as SVGAGI (reference sequence).

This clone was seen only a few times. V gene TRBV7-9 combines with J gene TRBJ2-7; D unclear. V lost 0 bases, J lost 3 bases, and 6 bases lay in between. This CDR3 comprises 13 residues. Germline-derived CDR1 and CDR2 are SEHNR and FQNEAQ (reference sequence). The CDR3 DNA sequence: TGTGCCAGCAGCTTAGCCTTGGTCTACGAGCAGTACTTC. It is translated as CASSLALVYEQYF.

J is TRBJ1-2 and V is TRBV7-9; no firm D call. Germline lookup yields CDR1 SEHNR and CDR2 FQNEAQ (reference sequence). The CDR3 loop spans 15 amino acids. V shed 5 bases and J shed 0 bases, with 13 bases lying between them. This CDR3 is CASSQGHTANYGYTF. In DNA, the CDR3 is TGTGCCAGCAGCCAAGGGCACACGGCTAACTATGGCTACACCTTC.

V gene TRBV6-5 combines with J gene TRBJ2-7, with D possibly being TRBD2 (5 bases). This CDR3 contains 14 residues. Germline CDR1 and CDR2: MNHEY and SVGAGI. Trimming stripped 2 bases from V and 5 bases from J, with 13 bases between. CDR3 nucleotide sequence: TGTGCCAGCAGTTACCTCGGAGAGGGTGACGAGCAGTACTTC. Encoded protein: CASSYLGEGDEQYF.

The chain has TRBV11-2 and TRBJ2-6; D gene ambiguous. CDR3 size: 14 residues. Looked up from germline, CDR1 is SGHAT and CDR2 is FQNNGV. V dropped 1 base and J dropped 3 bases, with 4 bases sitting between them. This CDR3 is CASSLGGGANVLTF. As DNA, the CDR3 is TGTGCCAGCAGCTTAGGGGGTGGGGCCAACGTCCTGACTTTC. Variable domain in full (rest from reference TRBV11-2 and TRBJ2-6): EAGVAQSPRYKIIEKRQSVAFWCNPISGHATLYWYQQILGQGPKLLIQFQNNGVVDDSQLPKDRFSAERLKGVDSTLKIQPAKLEDSAVYLCASSLGGGANVLTFGAGSRLTVL.

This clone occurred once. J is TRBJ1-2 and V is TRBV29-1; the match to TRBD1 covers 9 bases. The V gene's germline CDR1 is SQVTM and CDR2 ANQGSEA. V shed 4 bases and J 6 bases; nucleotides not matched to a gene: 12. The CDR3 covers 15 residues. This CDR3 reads CSVGHTGTGSDGYTF. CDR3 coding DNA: TGCAGCGTTGGCCATACCGGGACAGGGAGCGATGGCTACACCTTC.

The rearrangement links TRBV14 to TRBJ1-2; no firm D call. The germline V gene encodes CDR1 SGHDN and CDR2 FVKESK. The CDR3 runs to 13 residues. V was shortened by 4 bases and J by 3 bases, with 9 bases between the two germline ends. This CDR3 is CASSPGADYGYTF. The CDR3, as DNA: TGTGCCAGCAGCCCGGGAGCCGACTATGGCTACACCTTC.

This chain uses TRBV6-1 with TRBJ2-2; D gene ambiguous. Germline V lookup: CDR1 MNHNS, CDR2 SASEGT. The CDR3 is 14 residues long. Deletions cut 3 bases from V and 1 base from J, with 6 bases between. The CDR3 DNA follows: TGTGCCAGCAGTGAGAGAGAGAACACCGGGGAGCTGTTTTTT. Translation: CASSERENTGELFF.

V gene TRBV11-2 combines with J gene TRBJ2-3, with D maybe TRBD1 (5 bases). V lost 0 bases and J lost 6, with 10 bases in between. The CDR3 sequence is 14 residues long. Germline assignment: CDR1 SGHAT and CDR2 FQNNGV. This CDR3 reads CASSLDRQRDTQYF. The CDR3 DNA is TGTGCCAGCAGCTTAGATCGACAGAGGGATACGCAGTATTTT.

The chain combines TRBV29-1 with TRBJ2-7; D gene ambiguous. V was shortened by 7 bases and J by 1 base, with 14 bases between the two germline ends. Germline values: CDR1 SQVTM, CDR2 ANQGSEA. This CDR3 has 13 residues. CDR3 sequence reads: CSASLGQSYEQYF. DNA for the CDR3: TGCAGCGCCTCCTTGGGCCAATCCTACGAGCAGTACTTC.

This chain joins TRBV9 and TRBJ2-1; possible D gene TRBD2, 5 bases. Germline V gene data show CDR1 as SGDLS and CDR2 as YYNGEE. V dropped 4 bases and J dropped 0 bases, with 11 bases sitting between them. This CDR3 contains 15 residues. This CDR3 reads CASSPSGSSYNEQFF. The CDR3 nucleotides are TGTGCCAGCAGCCCGTCGGGGAGCTCCTACAATGAGCAGTTCTTC.

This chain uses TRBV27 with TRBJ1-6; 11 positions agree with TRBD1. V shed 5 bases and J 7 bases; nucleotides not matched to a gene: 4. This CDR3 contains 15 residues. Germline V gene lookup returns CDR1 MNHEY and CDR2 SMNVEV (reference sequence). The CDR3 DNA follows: TGTGCCAGCAGTCCGGACAGGGGGCAGAATTCACCCCTCCACTTT. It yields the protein CASSPDRGQNSPLHF.

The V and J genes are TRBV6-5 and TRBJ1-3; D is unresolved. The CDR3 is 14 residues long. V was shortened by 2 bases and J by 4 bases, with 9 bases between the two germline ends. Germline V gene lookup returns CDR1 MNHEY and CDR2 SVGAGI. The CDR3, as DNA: TGTGCCAGCAGTTACACGGCGGAAGGAAACACCATATATTTT. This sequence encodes CASSYTAEGNTIYF.

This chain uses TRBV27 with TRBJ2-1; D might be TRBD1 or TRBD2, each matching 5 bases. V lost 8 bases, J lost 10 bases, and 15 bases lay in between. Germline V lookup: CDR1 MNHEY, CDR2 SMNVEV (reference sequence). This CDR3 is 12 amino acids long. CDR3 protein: CASGTLGGEQFF. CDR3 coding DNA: TGTGCCAGCGGGACCCTTGGGGGAGAGCAGTTCTTC.

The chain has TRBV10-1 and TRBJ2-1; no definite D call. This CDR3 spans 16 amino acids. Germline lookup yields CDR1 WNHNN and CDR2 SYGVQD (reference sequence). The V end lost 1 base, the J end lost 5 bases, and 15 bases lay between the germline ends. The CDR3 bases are TGCGCCAGCAGTGAGTTTCGGGCAGCACCTAACAATGAGCAGTTCTTC. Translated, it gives CASSEFRAAPNNEQFF.

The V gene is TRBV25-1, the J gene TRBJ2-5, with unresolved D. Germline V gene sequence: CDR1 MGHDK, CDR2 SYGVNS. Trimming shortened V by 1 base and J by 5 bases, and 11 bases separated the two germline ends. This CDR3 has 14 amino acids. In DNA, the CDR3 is TGTGCCAGCAGTGAATTTGGGGTAGGGGAGACCCAGTACTTC. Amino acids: CASSEFGVGETQYF. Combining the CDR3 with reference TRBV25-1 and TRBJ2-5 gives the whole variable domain EADIYQTPRYLVIGTGKKITLECSQTMGHDKMYWYQQDPGMELHLIHYSYGVNSTEKGDLSSESTVSRIRTEHFPLTLESARPSHTSQYLCASSEFGVGETQYFGPGTRLLVL.

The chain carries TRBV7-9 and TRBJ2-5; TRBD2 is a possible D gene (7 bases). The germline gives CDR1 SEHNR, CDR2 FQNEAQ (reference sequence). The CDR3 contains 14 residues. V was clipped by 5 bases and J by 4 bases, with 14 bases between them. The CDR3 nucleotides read TGTGCCAGCAGCGGGGGGGACAAGCGAGAGACCCAGTACTTC. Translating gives CASSGGDKRETQYF.

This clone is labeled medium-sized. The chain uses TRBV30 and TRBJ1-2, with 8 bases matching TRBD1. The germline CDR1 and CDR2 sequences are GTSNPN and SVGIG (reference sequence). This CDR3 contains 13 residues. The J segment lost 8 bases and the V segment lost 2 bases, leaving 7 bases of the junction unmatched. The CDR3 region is CAWSPGQGSGYTF. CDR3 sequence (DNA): TGTGCCTGGAGTCCCGGACAGGGATCAGGCTACACCTTC. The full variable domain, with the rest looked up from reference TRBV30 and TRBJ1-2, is SQTIHQWPATLVQPVGSPLSLECTVEGTSNPNLYWYRQAAGRGLQLLFYSVGIGQISSEVPQNLSASRPQDRQFILSSKKLLLSDSGFYLCAWSPGQGSGYTFGSGTRLTVV.